This record concerns one T cell receptor (beta chain) sequence. Its antigen is unidentified. Each donor's status was that of a healthy bone marrow donor. This specimen belongs to a study of cytomegalovirus exposure and HLA in healthy donors. The germline V gene encodes CDR1 GTSNPN and CDR2 SVGIG (reference sequence). The CDR3 has 12 residues. General study findings and limits: Cytomegalovirus association was assigned to about 150 TCR beta chains.

Vbeta (60) and Jbeta (13) primers were used in the PCR. Assay: immunoSEQ multiplex PCR; the TCRdb copy retains only in-frame clones and omits some. The data contain some 100,000 clones, 70% to 80% of them singletons. The clonotype comes from a young woman in good health and CMV-seropositive. Material: PBMCs. The V and J genes are TRBV30 and TRBJ2-5; D remains unclear. The J call may be in error: the DNA end matches TRBJ2-7 better. CDR3 nucleotides: TGTGCCTGGAATAGTTCCCCTTACGAGCAGTACTTC. It yields the protein CAWNSSPYEQYF.